The 18 T cell receptor beta chains reported below all come from one sample, sequenced in a study of blood T cell repertoires in COVID-19. Clones were sequenced by immunoSEQ multiplex PCR, and TCRdb holds only the in-frame ones, with some missing. The table records about 130,000 clones, roughly 90% of them present only once. The sample was PBMCs or T cells enriched from blood (not recorded which). The receptors were gathered from a man aged 50 to 60 who had recovered from COVID-19.

The CDR3 nucleotides read TGTGCCAGCAGCACGGGGGGCGGGAGGGCTTTTGAAGCCAAAAACATTCAGTACTTC. The encoded protein is CASSTGGGRAFEAKNIQYF. This chain links TRBV7-9 with TRBJ2-4, with TRBD2 matching over 9 bases. From germline, CDR1 is SEHNR and CDR2 FQNEAQ (reference sequence). Unmatched junction bases numbered 14, after V lost 5 bases and J lost 0 bases. CDR3 length equals 19 residues.

V and J are TRBV5-6 and TRBJ1-2, with 7 positions matching TRBD1. V shed 0 bases, J shed 7 bases, and the junction held 3 bases outside the gene matches. The CDR3 has 13 residues. Germline assignment: CDR1 SGHDT and CDR2 YYEEEE. CDR3 in DNA: TGTGCCAGCAGCTTGGCAGGGGGACGTGGCTACACCTTC. This codes for CASSLAGGRGYTF.

As regards this clone: Germline is not matched at one junction end, which may reflect a read error. This chain connects TRBV28 to TRBJ1-5; D uncertain. The length of the CDR3 is 17 residues. Germline V gene data show CDR1 as MDHEN and CDR2 as SYDVKM. The CDR3 nucleotides read TGTACCAGCAGTTTCACAGCTCGCGTGAAGGGCAATCAGCCCCAGCATTTT. It is translated as CTSSFTARVKGNQPQHF.

This clone was recorded once. This chain connects TRBV6-2 or TRBV6-3 to TRBJ2-1; 11 bases map to TRBD2. Germline assignment: CDR1 MNHEY and CDR2 SVGEGT. The CDR3 loop spans 18 amino acids. V gave up 5 bases and J gave up 7 bases; unmatched junction bases: 16. This chain's CDR3 is CASSLTFPSSGGKNEQFF. CDR3 nucleotides: TGTGCCAGCAGTCTGACCTTTCCCTCTAGCGGGGGGAAGAATGAGCAGTTCTTC.

The chain has TRBV15 and TRBJ2-1, with 7 bases lining up with TRBD2. The germline V gene encodes CDR1 LNHNV and CDR2 YYDKDF (reference sequence). The junction had 8 bases not matched to a gene; V was cut back by 8 bases and J by 1 base. CDR3 size: 15 residues. The CDR3 sequence: CATSKGLGSYNEQFF. The CDR3 coding sequence is TGTGCCACCTCTAAAGGACTAGGGTCCTACAATGAGCAGTTCTTC.

A word on this clone: The junction shows a germline mismatch at one end, possibly a read error. The rearrangement joins TRBV28 to TRBJ1-3, with 9 bases fitting TRBD1. Germline CDR1 is MDHEN and CDR2 is SYDVKM. This CDR3 has 17 residues. CDR3 coding DNA: TGTGCCAGCAGCTTATGGGGACAGGGCATCTCTGGAAACACCATATATTTT. This encodes CASSLWGQGISGNTIYF.

This clone was observed a handful of times. The V call is TRBV28, the J call TRBJ2-7; TRBD1 aligns across 8 bases. The CDR3 is made up of 14 amino acids. CDR1 MDHEN and CDR2 SYDVKM come from the germline V gene. Unmatched junction bases numbered 5, after V lost 4 bases and J lost 3 bases. The CDR3 DNA sequence: TGTGCCAGCAGTTCTCGTGGACAGGGCTACGAGCAGTACGTC. It encodes CASSSRGQGYEQYV.

The chain links TRBV7-2 to TRBJ2-5; 8 bases are shared with TRBD2. The ends lost 5 bases at V and 4 bases at J; junction bases unmatched: 6. This CDR3 region has 14 residues. Germline CDR1 SGHTA, CDR2 FQGNSA. DNA for the CDR3: TGTGCCAGCAGCCCACGGGGGGGCCGAGAGACCCAGTACTTC. Translation gives CASSPRGGRETQYF.

This clone appeared a single time. The chain joins TRBV29-1 to TRBJ1-3; TRBD1 might be the D (6 bases). Deletions cut 7 bases from V and 2 bases from J, with 9 bases between. The CDR3 consists of 12 residues. In germline, CDR1 is SQVTM, CDR2 ANQGSEA. CDR3 in amino acids: CSAGAAGNTIYF. In nucleotides, the CDR3 is TGCAGCGCAGGGGCAGCTGGAAACACCATATATTTT.

In its sample, this clone was seen a few times. The chain combines TRBV7-2 with TRBJ1-5, with D hard to call. Germline-derived CDR1 and CDR2 are SGHTA and FQGNSA. The CDR3 spans 13 residues. Trimming took off 2 bases at V and 4 bases at J, with 6 bases between the two ends. The CDR3 loop is CASSLFQNQPQHF. CDR3 nucleotides: TGTGCCAGCAGCTTATTTCAGAATCAGCCCCAGCATTTT.

The V call is TRBV5-4, the J call TRBJ2-7; 7 nucleotides align to TRBD1. The CDR3 spans 15 residues. V trimming: 1 base; J trimming: 5 bases; junction bases outside the gene matches: 9. CDR1 and CDR2 (germline): SGHNT, YYREEE (reference sequence). The CDR3 region has the DNA TGTGCCAGCAGCTTGACAGGGGTTGATGGCGACGAGCAGTACTTC. Translated: CASSLTGVDGDEQYF.

This clone was observed a single time. The chain links TRBV4-1 to TRBJ1-1; 7 bases map to TRBD1. The CDR3 loop spans 13 amino acids. Per germline, CDR1 MGHRA and CDR2 YSYEKL. V trimming: 4 bases; J trimming: 4 bases; junction bases outside the gene matches: 3. CDR3 residues: CASSPTGITEAFF. DNA of the CDR3: TGCGCCAGCAGCCCGACAGGGATCACTGAAGCTTTCTTT.

The CDR3 spells CASAPGAGQGANEQFF. CDR3 DNA: TGTGCCAGCGCTCCGGGAGCCGGACAGGGGGCGAATGAGCAGTTCTTC. This chain links TRBV7-6 with TRBJ2-1, with TRBD1 matching over 11 bases. Germline CDR1 reads SGHVS; CDR2 reads FNYEAQ. V gave up 8 bases and J gave up 7 bases; unmatched junction bases: 13. The CDR3 is made up of 16 amino acids. Looking up the rest from reference TRBV7-6 and TRBJ2-1 gives the full variable domain: GAGVSQSPRYKVTKRGQDVALRCDPISGHVSLYWYRQALGQGPEFLTYFNYEAQQDKSGLPNDRFSAERPEGSISTLTIQRTEQRDSAMYRCASAPGAGQGANEQFFGPGTRLTVL.

This chain connects TRBV5-1 to TRBJ1-2; TRBD1 is a possible D gene (6 bases). The CDR3 consists of 13 residues. V lost 6 bases to trimming and J lost 7 bases, with 16 bases between them. CDR1 and CDR2 from the germline V gene are SGHRS and YFSETQ. As DNA, the CDR3 is TGCGCCAGCACCCCGGGGGGGGCGCTTGGCTACACCTTC. The encoded protein is CASTPGGALGYTF.

The chain combines TRBV29-1 with TRBJ2-7; D may be TRBD2 (6 bases). The CDR3 is 12 residues long. V lost 6 bases to trimming and J lost 6 bases, with 15 bases between them. Germline V gene sequence: CDR1 SQVTM, CDR2 ANQGSEA. The CDR3 sequence: CSVRVGGIEQYF. The CDR3 DNA is TGCAGCGTACGGGTGGGGGGAATCGAGCAGTACTTC.

The chain employs TRBV5-1 and TRBJ2-2; TRBD2 matches at 9 bases. The CDR3 totals 15 residues. V shed 7 bases and J 6 bases; nucleotides not matched to a gene: 10. Germline V gives CDR1 SGHRS, CDR2 YFSETQ. The CDR3 sequence is CASLETSGAPGELFF. The CDR3 nucleotides read TGCGCCAGCCTCGAGACTAGCGGTGCTCCCGGGGAGCTGTTTTTT. The variable domain in full, completed from reference TRBV5-1 and TRBJ2-2, reads KAGVTQTPRYLIKTRGQQVTLSCSPISGHRSVSWYQQTPGQGLQFLFEYFSETQRNKGNFPGRFSGRQFSNSRSEMNVSTLELGDSALYLCASLETSGAPGELFFGEGSRLTVL.

Only one count was recorded for this clone. V is TRBV7-2 and J is TRBJ2-3; possible D gene TRBD1, 5 bases. CDR3 size: 15 residues. The V end lost 3 bases, the J end lost 6 bases, and 16 bases lay between the germline ends. Germline CDR1 and CDR2: SGHTA and FQGNSA. For the CDR3, the DNA is TGTGCCAGCAGCTTTCAGTGGGGCCCGCCGGATACGCAGTATTTT. Its protein product is CASSFQWGPPDTQYF.

The V and J genes are TRBV6-1 and TRBJ1-5, with 12 bases matching TRBD1. After removal of 2 bases from V and 6 bases from J, the junction contained 8 bases not matched to a gene. The CDR3 has 17 amino acids. Germline values: CDR1 MNHNS, CDR2 SASEGT. The CDR3 reads CASSEFGTGGLSQPQHF. CDR3 nucleotide sequence: TGTGCCAGCAGTGAATTCGGGACAGGGGGCCTTAGTCAGCCCCAGCATTTT.